The sequence of this T cell receptor (beta chain) was determined in a study of vaccination effects on CD4 cells after COVID-19. Using viral peptide pools, the ViraFEST assay grew out antigen-specific CD4+ T cells prior to sequencing. It was after nine to eleven days of culture that CD4+ T cells were isolated. Absence of prior SARS-CoV-2 infection characterized the vaccine recipients, who showed negative nucleocapsid antibodies. After around 2 million PBMC were placed in each well, they were cultured with around 10 IU/ml IL-2 and approximately 9.4 ug/ml peptides. Fresh IL-2-containing medium replaced half the medium on days 3 and 7. V was clipped by 2 bases and J by 8 bases; unmatched bases: 5. The CDR3 spans 13 residues. Libraries were prepared by immunoSEQ multiplex PCR; TCRdb keeps only in-frame clonotypes and omits some of them. The table has under 40,000 clones, around 73% seen once. Worth noting for this clone: Its cognate antigen is unknown.

V and J are TRBV12-3 or TRBV12-4 and TRBJ1-2; 7 nucleotides match TRBD1. The receptor's source is a human donor who received a COVID-19 vaccine. This specimen consisted of CD4+ T cells from PBMCs cultured with HCoV-OC43 spike peptides, obtained before COVID-19 vaccination. Subset of the sample: HCoV-OC43 spike overlapping peptide pool stimulation. CDR3 region: CASSLRGRQGYTF. The CDR3, as DNA: TGTGCCAGCAGTTTAAGGGGGCGACAAGGCTACACCTTC.